This TCR beta chain was recovered during a study of blood T cell repertoires in COVID-19. At the level of the study: T cells, B-cell-depleted T cells, or PBMCs supplied cDNA or gDNA.

The repertoire was sequenced with immunoSEQ multiplex PCR; TCRdb's copy has only in-frame clones and lacks some. The sample records about 14,000 clones, roughly 87% being singletons. V shed 6 bases, J shed 9 bases, and the junction held 8 bases outside the gene matches. CDR1 and CDR2 from the germline V gene are SEHNR and FQNEAQ (reference sequence). This CDR3 spans 15 amino acids. This rearrangement joins TRBV7-9 to TRBJ1-6; TRBD1 agrees at 10 bases. Sequenced material: peripheral blood. The TCR comes from a human donor in a cohort sampled during active COVID-19. In nucleotides, the CDR3 is TGTGCCAGCAGACCCGGGACAGGGGTCGGTTCACCCCTCCACTTT. It is translated as CASRPGTGVGSPLHF.